The rows below give T cell receptor beta chains drawn from one sample of a study of blood T cell repertoires in COVID-19. The protocol was immunoSEQ multiplex PCR, while the TCRdb copy is restricted to in-frame clones and leaves out a portion. Found here are about 480,000 clones, about nine tenths of them singletons; the top ten hold around 8%. The sequenced material came from PBMCs or T cells enriched from blood (not recorded which). The receptors were gathered from a woman aged 60 to 75 who had recovered from COVID-19. CDR3s include the opening cysteine and the closing phenylalanine or tryptophan. The D gene is left open where the match is weak. Only some rows state a clone size, as once, few, many or a class for expanded clones.

length | J | size | V | D | CDR3 | DNA
14 | TRBJ1-2 | once | TRBV5-4 | - | CASSLVGSGRDYTF | TGTGCCAGCAGCTTGGTAGGGTCAGGGCGCGACTACACCTTC
15 | TRBJ1-5 | once | TRBV29-1 | TRBD1 | CSARQGGGSNQPQHF | TGCAGCGCAAGACAGGGAGGTGGTAGCAATCAGCCCCAGCATTTT
14 | TRBJ2-2 | - | TRBV11-2 | - | CASSLRGNTGELFF | TGTGCCAGCAGTTTGCGGGGGAACACCGGGGAGCTGTTTTTT
16 | TRBJ1-4 | - | TRBV6-1 | TRBD1 | CASSDAPGQGNEKLFF | TGTGCCAGCAGTGATGCTCCGGGACAGGGGAATGAAAAACTGTTTTTT
15 | TRBJ1-4 | - | TRBV5-1 | TRBD1 | CASRLTGTVGEKLFF | TGCGCCAGCAGACTAACCGGGACAGTTGGGGAAAAACTGTTTTTT
14 | TRBJ2-7 | - | TRBV13 | - | CASRKAGSSYEQYF | TGTGCCAGCAGAAAAGCGGGCAGCTCCTACGAGCAGTACTTC
15 | TRBJ2-2 | once | TRBV6-5 | TRBD2 | CASKRGTANTGELFF | TGTGCCAGCAAGCGGGGCACCGCGAACACCGGGGAGCTGTTTTTT
15 | TRBJ2-3 | - | TRBV3-1/TRBV3-2 | TRBD2 | CASSQGLADTDTQYF | TGTGCCAGCAGCCAAGGACTAGCGGACACAGATACGCAGTATTTT
13 | TRBJ2-7 | - | TRBV6-4 | TRBD2 | CAKRLAGAYEQYF | TGTGCCAAAAGACTAGCGGGGGCCTACGAGCAGTACTTC
11 | TRBJ2-5 | - | TRBV18 | - | CASSPEETQYF | TGTGCCAGCTCACCAGAGGAGACCCAGTACTTC
13 | TRBJ1-4 | - | TRBV27 | - | CASSVVVSEKLFF | TGTGCCAGCAGTGTTGTCGTATCTGAAAAACTGTTTTTT
15 | TRBJ1-2 | - | TRBV18 | - | CASSPPGLQIYGYTF | TGTGCCAGCTCACCACCGGGTTTACAGATCTATGGCTACACCTTC
13 | TRBJ1-2 | few | TRBV7-9 | - | CASSLGQNYGYTF | TGTGCCAGCAGCTTAGGACAGAACTATGGCTACACCTTC
15 | TRBJ2-1 | - | TRBV6-5 | TRBD1 | CASTPGTGAYNEQFF | TGTGCCAGCACCCCCGGGACAGGGGCCTACAATGAGCAGTTCTTC
17 | TRBJ2-1 | - | TRBV7-2 | TRBD2 | CASSLGSSGGARNEQFF | TGTGCCAGCAGCTTGGGCTCTAGCGGGGGGGCCCGGAATGAGCAGTTCTTC
16 | TRBJ2-3 | - | TRBV4-2 | TRBD2 | CASSQVVGGNTDTQYF | TGTGCCAGCAGCCAAGTGGTCGGGGGGAACACAGATACGCAGTATTTT
13 | TRBJ1-2 | - | TRBV7-6 | - | CASSLSGGYGYTF | TGTGCCAGCAGCTTATCGGGGGGCTATGGCTACACCTTC
15 | TRBJ1-2 | - | TRBV11-2 | - | CASSLDKAGLYGYTF | TGTGCCAGCAGCTTAGATAAGGCAGGCCTCTATGGCTACACCTTC
15 | TRBJ1-5 | once | TRBV6-5 | TRBD1 | CASSYSQGRGQPQHF | TGTGCCAGCAGTTACTCACAGGGGCGAGGGCAGCCCCAGCATTTT
15 | TRBJ2-1 | - | TRBV7-2 | - | CASSLGQNVYNEQFF | TGTGCCAGCAGCTTAGGACAGAACGTGTACAATGAGCAGTTCTTC
14 | TRBJ2-7 | - | TRBV11-2 | - | CASSSRGRFDEQYF | TGTGCCAGCAGTTCTAGGGGCAGATTCGACGAGCAGTACTTC
14 | TRBJ1-2 | - | TRBV7-8 | - | CASSLYLGIYGYTF | TGTGCCAGCAGCTTATATCTAGGCATATATGGCTACACCTTC
12 | TRBJ2-3 | - | TRBV19 | TRBD2 | CATRDYSDTQYF | TGTGCCACTAGGGACTATTCAGATACGCAGTATTTT
19 | TRBJ2-4 | - | TRBV4-2 | TRBD2 | CASSLRGLAGALAKNIQYF | TGTGCCAGCAGCTTAAGAGGCCTAGCGGGCGCCCTAGCCAAAAACATTCAGTACTTC
15 | TRBJ2-2 | - | TRBV3-1/TRBV3-2 | - | CASSQRAGGGVPLVF | TGTGCCAGCAGCCAACGGGCTGGGGGGGGCGTACCTCTCGTTTTT
15 | TRBJ2-2 | - | TRBV19 | TRBD1 | CASSPDRGEAGELFF | TGTGCCAGTAGCCCGGACAGGGGAGAGGCCGGGGAGCTGTTTTTT
19 | TRBJ1-5 | few | TRBV19 | TRBD1 | CASSIDPRGSTGGNQPQHF | TGTGCCAGTAGTATAGACCCCAGAGGTTCGACAGGGGGCAATCAGCCCCAGCATTTT
15 | TRBJ1-1 | once | TRBV9 | TRBD1 | CASSGDRGRDTEAFF | TGTGCCAGCAGCGGAGACAGGGGGCGGGACACTGAAGCTTTCTTT
17 | TRBJ1-2 | - | TRBV29-1 | TRBD1 | CSVEGDRSLSSGNGYTF | TGCAGCGTTGAAGGGGACAGGTCTTTGTCTTCGGGCAATGGCTACACCTTC
15 | TRBJ1-3 | - | TRBV5-1 | - | CASSFSGLSGNTIYF | TGCGCCAGCAGCTTCAGCGGACTCTCTGGAAACACCATATATTTT
14 | TRBJ2-2 | - | TRBV24-1 | - | CATGSQSGTGELFF | TGTGCCACCGGTAGCCAGTCTGGCACCGGGGAGCTGTTTTTT
14 | TRBJ1-1 | - | TRBV2 | TRBD1 | CASSGDRVYTEAFF | TGTGCCAGCAGTGGGGACAGGGTATACACTGAAGCTTTCTTT
14 | TRBJ1-1 | - | TRBV5-1 | - | CASSFAGVGTEAFF | TGCGCCAGCAGCTTCGCAGGGGTGGGGACTGAAGCTTTCTTT
17 | TRBJ2-7 | - | TRBV6-1 | TRBD1 | CASSEAHLRGRGYEQYF | TGTGCCAGCAGTGAAGCGCATTTAAGGGGGCGAGGATACGAGCAGTACTTC
18 | TRBJ2-3 | - | TRBV2 | TRBD1 | CASIPPHLRDRGTDTQYF | TGTGCCAGCATTCCACCTCACCTCCGGGACAGGGGGACAGATACGCAGTATTTT
12 | TRBJ1-2 | - | TRBV19 | - | CASSPGGYGYTF | TGTGCCAGTAGCCCCGGGGGTTATGGCTACACCTTC
14 | TRBJ1-3 | - | TRBV4-2 | - | CASSQAAGGNTIYF | TGTGCCAGCAGCCAAGCGGCAGGGGGAAACACCATATATTTT
14 | TRBJ2-2 | - | TRBV9 | - | CASSVVQNTGELFF | TGTGCCAGCAGCGTAGTTCAGAACACCGGGGAGCTGTTTTTT
15 | TRBJ1-1 | - | TRBV19 | TRBD1 | CASSIAGQQNTEAFF | TGTGCCAGTAGTATAGCGGGACAGCAGAACACTGAAGCTTTCTTT
14 | TRBJ2-7 | - | TRBV15 | TRBD1 | CATRVGRGLYEQYF | TGTGCCACCAGGGTAGGCAGGGGGCTTTACGAGCAGTACTTC
13 | TRBJ1-1 | once | TRBV10-1 | - | CASSGQGFTEAFF | TGCGCCAGCAGTGGTCAGGGTTTCACTGAAGCTTTCTTT